This TCR beta chain is drawn from a study of Ad26.COV2.S vaccination and SARS-CoV-2 variants. Stated treatment: over 15 received Ad26.COV2.S at low or high dose, single or two shots; 5 received placebo; per-sample allocation not given. The investigators took samples on day 63 after the first vaccine or placebo injection. The table came from immunoSEQ multiplex PCR; TCRdb's copy has only in-frame clones and leaves some out. The top ten clones hold about 1.5% of a sample with approximately 460,000 clones, 89% of them seen once. This specimen was peripheral blood, taken in a trial of Ad26.COV2.S vaccine versus placebo. The receptor was isolated from a person between 18 and 65 years old who received the Ad26.COV2.S COVID-19 vaccine or a placebo.

CDR3 residues: CASRTSGSGGNEQFF. The CDR3 region has the DNA TGTGCCAGCAGAACTAGCGGGAGTGGGGGCAATGAGCAGTTCTTC. The genes are TRBV28 and TRBJ2-1; TRBD2 agrees at 11 bases. Germline CDR1 MDHEN, CDR2 SYDVKM. The CDR3 has 15 residues. V dropped 6 bases and J dropped 6; count of bases not matched to a gene: 7.